This is a list of T cell receptor beta chains from one sample in a study of tumor-infiltrating lymphocytes in localized non-small cell lung cancer. Profiled with immunoSEQ multiplex PCR; TCRdb holds only in-frame clones, not every one. Of 9,000 to 13,000 clones listed, about 75% are singletons. What was sequenced was uninvolved lung tissue not adjacent to the tumor. These receptor sequences come from a human donor with non-small cell lung cancer. The CDR3 runs from the conserved cysteine through the conserved F or W. A D gene is named only where the DNA matches it firmly. Clone size appears in some rows only: once, few, many, or a class for an expanded clone.

cdr3_nt | cdr3_aa | j_call | clone_size | v_call | d_call
TGTGCCAGCAGTTCACGGACTAGCGGGGGCACAGATACGCAGTATTTT | CASSSRTSGGTDTQYF | TRBJ2-3 | . | TRBV27 | TRBD2
TGTGCCAGCAGCGTGTGGGGGACAGGAAATGAAAAACTGTTTTTT | CASSVWGTGNEKLFF | TRBJ1-4 | . | TRBV9 | TRBD1
TGTGCCAGCAGGGGGACAGGGCCCAATTCACCCCTCCACTTT | CASRGTGPNSPLHF | TRBJ1-6 | . | TRBV2 | TRBD1
TGTGCCAGCAGTTCGGGCCCCGGGACCCAGTACTTC | CASSSGPGTQYF | TRBJ2-5 | . | TRBV28 | .
TGTGCCAGCAGTTTCCGCCTCAGCTATGGCTACACCTTC | CASSFRLSYGYTF | TRBJ1-2 | . | TRBV27 | .
TGTGCCAGCAGTGACCGGGACAGGGGGCGCGAGCAGTACTTC | CASSDRDRGREQYF | TRBJ2-7 | . | TRBV6-5 | TRBD1
TGTGCCAGCAGCCCGAGGACAGGGAGCACAGATACGCAGTATTTT | CASSPRTGSTDTQYF | TRBJ2-3 | . | TRBV5-4 | TRBD1
TGCAGCGTTTCTCTTAGCGGGAGGGCCGGAACAGATACGCAGTATTTT | CSVSLSGRAGTDTQYF | TRBJ2-3 | . | TRBV29-1 | TRBD2
TGCGCCAGCAGCCAAGATCGGACAGGGGTTCTTTCCGGGGAGCTGTTTTTT | CASSQDRTGVLSGELFF | TRBJ2-2 | . | TRBV4-3 | TRBD1
TGCAGTGCTACAGGGGGCATGGGCTACACCTTC | CSATGGMGYTF | TRBJ1-2 | . | TRBV20-1 | TRBD1
TGTGCCAGCAGGGACAGGACAGGGAACACTGAAGCTTTCTTT | CASRDRTGNTEAFF | TRBJ1-1 | . | TRBV2 | TRBD1
TGCGCCAGCAGCCAAGATCGCTGGGGACAGGCCTATGGCTACACCTTC | CASSQDRWGQAYGYTF | TRBJ1-2 | . | TRBV4-3 | TRBD1
TGCAGCGCCCGATTTACAGCGAACACTGAAGCTTTCTTT | CSARFTANTEAFF | TRBJ1-1 | . | TRBV29-1 | .
TGCGCCAGCAGTGAGTCAGGGGGGACAGGGACCGGCTACACCTTC | CASSESGGTGTGYTF | TRBJ1-2 | . | TRBV10-2 | TRBD1
TGCGCCAGCAGCTTGGGGGGGAGTAGCACCGGGGAGCTGTTTTTT | CASSLGGSSTGELFF | TRBJ2-2 | . | TRBV5-1 | .
TGTGCCAGCAGCTACCTTAAGGGAGGCCACTACAATGAGCAGTTCTTC | CASSYLKGGHYNEQFF | TRBJ2-1 | . | TRBV6-5 | .
TGTGCCAGCAGTTCACAGGGCCTTGGTTCACCCCTCCACTTT | CASSSQGLGSPLHF | TRBJ1-6 | medium-sized | TRBV5-4 | .
TGCGCCAGCAGCTGGGGAGTGCTGGGTGTCCCTGAAGCTTTCTTT | CASSWGVLGVPEAFF | TRBJ1-1 | . | TRBV5-1 | .
TGTGCCAGCAAAGATTTCCGGGGGCGGGAGACCCAGTACTTC | CASKDFRGRETQYF | TRBJ2-5 | . | TRBV27 | .
TGTGCCAGCAGTCGACCGGGACGGGTTGCCTACGAGCAGTACTTC | CASSRPGRVAYEQYF | TRBJ2-7 | . | TRBV6-5 | .
TGTGCCAGTAGTCCGTCCCCGGGACGAGCTTACGAGCAGTACTTC | CASSPSPGRAYEQYF | TRBJ2-7 | . | TRBV19 | .
TGTGCCAGCAGCGTAGGGAGTGGCGGGAGCCTCACCGAGCAGTACTTC | CASSVGSGGSLTEQYF | TRBJ2-7 | . | TRBV9 | TRBD2
TGCGCCAGCAGCTGGGGGACAGGGGGCGCGGATGAGCAGTTCTTC | CASSWGTGGADEQFF | TRBJ2-1 | . | TRBV5-1 | TRBD1
TGCGCCAGCAGTCAAGCCGAGACAGAAGAAGACACTGAAGCTTTCTTT | CASSQAETEEDTEAFF | TRBJ1-1 | . | TRBV4-1 | .
TGTGCCAGCAGTGATTCTAGCGGGAGGGAGTTCTTC | CASSDSSGREFF | TRBJ2-1 | . | TRBV2 | TRBD2
TGCGCCAGCAGCCAGCTCGGCCCCGAGGGAGGCTACACCTTC | CASSQLGPEGGYTF | TRBJ1-2 | . | TRBV4-3 | .
TGCGCCAGCAGCTTGGCCGGGCTGGGAAATGAAAAACTGTTTTTT | CASSLAGLGNEKLFF | TRBJ1-4 | . | TRBV5-1 | .
TGCGCCAGCAGCCAAGAGGGTGAGGGGGAGACCCAGTACTTC | CASSQEGEGETQYF | TRBJ2-5 | . | TRBV4-1 | .
TGTGCCAGCTCACGACAGGACAGGTCTGGCTACACCTTC | CASSRQDRSGYTF | TRBJ1-2 | few | TRBV18 | TRBD1
TGTGCCAGCAGCTTAGCCTCGGCTAGCCAAGAGACCCAGTACTTC | CASSLASASQETQYF | TRBJ2-5 | few | TRBV7-2 | .
TGTGCCAGCAGCGCGGACGGATCCTACGAGCAGTACTTC | CASSADGSYEQYF | TRBJ2-7 | medium-sized | TRBV5-4 | .
TGTGCCAGCAGCTTAGGGCCGATCGCCAACAATGAGCAGTTCTTC | CASSLGPIANNEQFF | TRBJ2-1 | . | TRBV7-3 | .
TGTGCCAGCAGCTTAGCGATGGTAGCGGGGGAGCTGTTTTTT | CASSLAMVAGELFF | TRBJ2-2 | . | TRBV7-6 | .
TGTGCCTGGAGTGTAGGGTCTTACGAGCAGTACTTC | CAWSVGSYEQYF | TRBJ2-7 | few | TRBV30 | .
TGTGCCAGCAGTTACTCGAGGATTGAGCAGTACTTC | CASSYSRIEQYF | TRBJ2-7 | . | TRBV6-6 | .